This T cell receptor beta chain was retrieved from a study of cytomegalovirus exposure and HLA in healthy donors. Study-level background: Earlier sequencing of approximately 200 million T cells yielded 100 million to 120 million unique TCR beta sequences.

Broader study findings: Several V segments, TRBV6-2 and TRBV6-3 among them, could not be told apart and were dropped.

CDR1 and CDR2 (germline): GTSNPN, SVGIG (reference sequence). V dropped 0 bases and J dropped 4 bases, with 16 bases sitting between them. This CDR3 is 17 amino acids long. The PCR made use of 60 Vbeta and 13 Jbeta primers. Assay: immunoSEQ multiplex PCR; the TCRdb copy retains only in-frame clones and omits some. The sample lists 150,000 to 200,000 clones, around 80% seen once, with under 2% in the top ten. This clone has more than one count but fewer than ten. Its antigen remains unknown. The chain carries TRBV30 and TRBJ1-6, with D perhaps TRBD1 (6 bases). Sequencing input: PBMCs. This TCR derives from a man aged 40-50 years in good health and CMV-seronegative. The CDR3 loop reads CAWSVSRGAFYNSPLHF. CDR3 coding DNA: TGTGCCTGGAGTGTAAGTCGGGGGGCGTTTTATAATTCACCCCTCCACTTT.